This T cell receptor (beta chain) emerged from a study of blood T cells in healthy people across ages. Caucasian, healthy and from Russia, the donors were aged between about 6 and 90. Extracted total RNA amounted to at least 6 micrograms for each sample. It was with a sample-barcoded 5' primer and a J-beta primer mix that a second PCR of roughly 6 to 12 cycles was run. Each CDR3 protein is one row after TCRdb ran MiXCR on the 5' RACE reads. This repertoire shows roughly 1.9 million distinct CDR3 sequences, roughly 43% found once; its top ten account for 23%. This clonotype was obtained from a human donor in good health. Sequenced sample: blood.

The CDR3 region is CAISEGQASCNEQFF. CDR3 coding DNA: TGTGCCATCAGTGAAGGACAGGCGTCTTGCAATGAGCAGTTCTTC. The V gene is TRBV10-3, the J gene TRBJ2-1, with 7 bases aligning to TRBD1. Germline CDR1 is ENHRY and CDR2 is SYGVKD. The CDR3 totals 15 residues. After removal of 3 bases from V and 6 bases from J, the junction contained 8 bases not matched to a gene.